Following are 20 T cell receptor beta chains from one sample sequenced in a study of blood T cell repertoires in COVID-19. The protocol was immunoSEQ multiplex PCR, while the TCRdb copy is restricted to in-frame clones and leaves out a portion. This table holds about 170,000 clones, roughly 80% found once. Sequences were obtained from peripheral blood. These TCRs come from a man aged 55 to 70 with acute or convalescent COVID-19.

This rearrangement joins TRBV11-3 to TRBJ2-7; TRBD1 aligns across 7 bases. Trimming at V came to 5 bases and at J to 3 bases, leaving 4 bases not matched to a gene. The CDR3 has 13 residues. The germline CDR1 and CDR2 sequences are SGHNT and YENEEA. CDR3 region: CASSRGQLYEQYF. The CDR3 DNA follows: TGTGCCAGCAGCCGGGGACAGCTCTACGAGCAGTACTTC.

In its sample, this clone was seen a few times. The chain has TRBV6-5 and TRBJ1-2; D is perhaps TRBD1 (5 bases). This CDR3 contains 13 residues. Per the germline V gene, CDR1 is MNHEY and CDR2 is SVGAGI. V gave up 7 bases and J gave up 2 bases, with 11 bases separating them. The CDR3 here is CASKGGGNYGYTF. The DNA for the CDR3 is TGTGCCAGCAAGGGTGGGGGGAACTATGGCTACACCTTC.

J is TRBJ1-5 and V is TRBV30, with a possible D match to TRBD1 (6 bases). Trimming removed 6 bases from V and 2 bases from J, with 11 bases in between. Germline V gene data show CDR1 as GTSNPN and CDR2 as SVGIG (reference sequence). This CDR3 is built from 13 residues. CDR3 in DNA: TGTGCCTGTTGGAACAGGGGCAATCAGCCCCAGCATTTT. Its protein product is CACWNRGNQPQHF.

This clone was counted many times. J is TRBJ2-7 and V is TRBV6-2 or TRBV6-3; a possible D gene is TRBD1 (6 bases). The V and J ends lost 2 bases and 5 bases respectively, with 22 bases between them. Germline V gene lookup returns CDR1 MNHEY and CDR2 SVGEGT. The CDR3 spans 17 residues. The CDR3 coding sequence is TGTGCCAGCAGTTACGTCCTTACAGGGTCGGTTAAGAACGAGCAGTACTTC. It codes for CASSYVLTGSVKNEQYF.

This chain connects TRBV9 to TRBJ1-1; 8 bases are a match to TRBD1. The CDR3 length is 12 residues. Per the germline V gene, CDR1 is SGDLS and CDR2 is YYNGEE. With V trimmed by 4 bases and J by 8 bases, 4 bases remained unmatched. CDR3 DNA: TGTGCCAGCAGCAACCGGGACAGGGAAGCTTTCTTT. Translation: CASSNRDREAFF.

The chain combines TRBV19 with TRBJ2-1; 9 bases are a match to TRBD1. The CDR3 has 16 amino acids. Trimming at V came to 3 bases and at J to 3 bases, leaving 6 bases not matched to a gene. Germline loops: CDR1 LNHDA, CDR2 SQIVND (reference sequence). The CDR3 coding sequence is TGTGCCAGTAGTATTTCTGGGACAGGGCTCTACAATGAGCAGTTCTTC. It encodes CASSISGTGLYNEQFF.

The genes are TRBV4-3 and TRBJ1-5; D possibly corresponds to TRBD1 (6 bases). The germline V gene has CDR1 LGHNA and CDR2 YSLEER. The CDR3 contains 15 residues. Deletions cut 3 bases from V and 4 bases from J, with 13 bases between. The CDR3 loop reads CASSQDRTENQPQHF. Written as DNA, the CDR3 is TGCGCCAGCAGCCAGGATAGGACAGAAAATCAGCCCCAGCATTTT.

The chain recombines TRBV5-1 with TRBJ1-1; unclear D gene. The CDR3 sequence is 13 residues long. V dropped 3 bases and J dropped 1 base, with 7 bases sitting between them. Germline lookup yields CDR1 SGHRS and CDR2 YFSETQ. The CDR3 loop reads CASSYDTNTEAFF. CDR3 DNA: TGCGCCAGCAGCTACGACACGAACACTGAAGCTTTCTTT. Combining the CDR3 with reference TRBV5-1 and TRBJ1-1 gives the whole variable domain KAGVTQTPRYLIKTRGQQVTLSCSPISGHRSVSWYQQTPGQGLQFLFEYFSETQRNKGNFPGRFSGRQFSNSRSEMNVSTLELGDSALYLCASSYDTNTEAFFGQGTRLTVV.

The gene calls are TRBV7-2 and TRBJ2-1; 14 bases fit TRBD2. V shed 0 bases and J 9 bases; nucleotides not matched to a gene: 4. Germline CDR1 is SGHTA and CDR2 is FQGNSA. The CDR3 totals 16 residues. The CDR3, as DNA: TGTGCCAGCAGCTTAGCTAAAGGACTAGCGGGGGGTGAGCAGTTCTTC. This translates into CASSLAKGLAGGEQFF.

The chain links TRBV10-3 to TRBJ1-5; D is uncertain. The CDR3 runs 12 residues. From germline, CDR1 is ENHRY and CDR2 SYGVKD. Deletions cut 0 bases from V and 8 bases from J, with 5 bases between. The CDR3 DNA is TGTGCCATCAGTGAGTCGCGGGAGCCCCAGCATTTT. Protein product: CAISESREPQHF.

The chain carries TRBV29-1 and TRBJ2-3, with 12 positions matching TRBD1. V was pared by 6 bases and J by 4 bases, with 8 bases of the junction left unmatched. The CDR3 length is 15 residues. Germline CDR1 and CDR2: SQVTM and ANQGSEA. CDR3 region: CSVGRGTGGPDTQYF. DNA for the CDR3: TGCAGCGTGGGTCGCGGGACAGGGGGCCCAGATACGCAGTATTTT.

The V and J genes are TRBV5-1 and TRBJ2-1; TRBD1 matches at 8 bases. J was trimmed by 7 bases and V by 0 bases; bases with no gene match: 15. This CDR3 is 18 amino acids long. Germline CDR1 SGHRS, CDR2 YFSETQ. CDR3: CASSLAASDREIGNEQFF. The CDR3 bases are TGCGCCAGCAGCTTGGCGGCATCGGACAGGGAAATCGGAAATGAGCAGTTCTTC.

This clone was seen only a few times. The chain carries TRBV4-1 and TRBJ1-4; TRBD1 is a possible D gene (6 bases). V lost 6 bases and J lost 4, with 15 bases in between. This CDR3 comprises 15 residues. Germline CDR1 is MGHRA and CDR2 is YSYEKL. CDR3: CASSRTGLNNEKLFF. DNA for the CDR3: TGCGCCAGCAGTCGCACAGGGCTCAATAATGAAAAACTGTTTTTT.

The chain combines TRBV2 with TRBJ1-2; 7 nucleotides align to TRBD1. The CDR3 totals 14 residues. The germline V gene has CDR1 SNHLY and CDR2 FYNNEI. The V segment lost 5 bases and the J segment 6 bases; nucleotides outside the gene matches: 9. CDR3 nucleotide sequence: TGTGCCAGCAGTAGCACCCCGGACAGGAATGGCTACACCTTC. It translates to CASSSTPDRNGYTF.

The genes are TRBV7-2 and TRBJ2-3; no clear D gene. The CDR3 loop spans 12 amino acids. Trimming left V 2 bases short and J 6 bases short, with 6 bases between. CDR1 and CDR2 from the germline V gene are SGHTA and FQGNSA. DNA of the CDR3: TGTGCCAGCAGCTTAACGAGGGATACGCAGTATTTT. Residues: CASSLTRDTQYF.

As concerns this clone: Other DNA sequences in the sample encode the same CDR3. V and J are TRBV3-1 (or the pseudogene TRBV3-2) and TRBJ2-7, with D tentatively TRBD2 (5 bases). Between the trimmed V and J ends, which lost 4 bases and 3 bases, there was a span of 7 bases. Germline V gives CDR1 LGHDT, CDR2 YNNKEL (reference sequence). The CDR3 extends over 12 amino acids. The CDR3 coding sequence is TGTGCCAGCAGCCCAGGACTCTACGAGCAGTACTTC. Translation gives CASSPGLYEQYF.

The CDR3 protein is CASSRLSLQGSYEQYF. Written as DNA, the CDR3 is TGTGCCAGCAGCCGTCTATCCTTACAGGGATCCTACGAGCAGTACTTC. V usage is TRBV3-1 (or the pseudogene TRBV3-2) and J usage is TRBJ2-7; D is possibly TRBD1 (6 bases). There are 16 residues in the CDR3. V lost 4 bases to trimming and J lost 1 base, with 17 bases between them. Per germline, CDR1 LGHDT and CDR2 YNNKEL (reference sequence).

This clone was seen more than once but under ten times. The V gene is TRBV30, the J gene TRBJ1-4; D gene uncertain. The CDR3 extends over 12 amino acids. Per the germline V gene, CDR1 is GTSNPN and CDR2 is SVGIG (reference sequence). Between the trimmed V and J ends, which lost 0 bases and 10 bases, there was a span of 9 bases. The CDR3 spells CAWSVGGTKLFF. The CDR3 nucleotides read TGTGCCTGGAGTGTAGGCGGAACAAAACTGTTTTTT.

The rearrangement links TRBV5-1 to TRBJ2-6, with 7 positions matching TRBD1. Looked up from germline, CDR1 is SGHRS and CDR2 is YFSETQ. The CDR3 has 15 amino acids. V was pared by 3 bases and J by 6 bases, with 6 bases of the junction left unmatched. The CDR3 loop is CASSYGTAVANVLTF. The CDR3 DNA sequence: TGCGCCAGCAGCTACGGGACAGCAGTGGCCAACGTCCTGACTTTC. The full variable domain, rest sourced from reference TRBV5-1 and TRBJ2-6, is KAGVTQTPRYLIKTRGQQVTLSCSPISGHRSVSWYQQTPGQGLQFLFEYFSETQRNKGNFPGRFSGRQFSNSRSEMNVSTLELGDSALYLCASSYGTAVANVLTFGAGSRLTVL.

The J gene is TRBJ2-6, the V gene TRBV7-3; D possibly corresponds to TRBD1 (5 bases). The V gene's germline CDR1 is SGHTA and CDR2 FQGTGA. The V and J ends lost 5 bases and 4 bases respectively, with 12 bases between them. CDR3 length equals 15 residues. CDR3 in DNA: TGTGCCAGCAGCCCCAGGGTCTCCGGGGCCAACGTCCTGACTTTC. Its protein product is CASSPRVSGANVLTF.